Following are 18 T cell receptor beta chains from one sample sequenced in a study of T cells in Graves' hyperthyroidism and ophthalmopathy. Amplification of TCR beta CDR3 regions was performed using RNA transcripts as template. In the first-round RT-PCR of the TCR CDR3, the HTBI primer set was used. MiXCR was run by TCRdb on the multiplex PCR reads, yielding one entry per CDR3 protein. The sample holds hundreds of thousands of distinct CDR3 sequences; 38% are singletons and the top ten take approximately 8.7%. The sample comprised blood. Source of these receptors: a man aged 18 to 30 with Graves' hyperthyroidism.

This clonotype was seen a handful of times. The V call is TRBV10-3, the J call TRBJ2-7, with 7 bases fitting TRBD1. Germline lookup yields CDR1 ENHRY and CDR2 SYGVKD. CDR3 length: 14 residues. Trimming took 10 bases from V and 4 from J; bases not matched to a gene: 13. CDR3: CASRLTGPGYEQYF. DNA of the CDR3: TGTGCCAGCAGATTGACAGGGCCTGGGTACGAGCAGTACTTC.

V usage is TRBV29-1 and J usage is TRBJ2-1; TRBD2 matches at 7 bases. The germline V gene encodes CDR1 SQVTM and CDR2 ANQGSEA. Trimming cost V 6 bases and J 4 bases; bases outside gene matches: 12. The CDR3 consists of 15 residues. CDR3 region: CSVSTRDYVYNEQFF. CDR3 DNA: TGCAGCGTGAGCACCCGGGACTACGTATACAATGAGCAGTTCTTC.

CDR3 sequence (DNA): TGTGCCAGCCGGTGGGGGCAGGGCACCTACGAGCAGTACTTC. Residues: CASRWGQGTYEQYF. The V gene is TRBV27, the J gene TRBJ2-7, with D tentatively TRBD1 (6 bases). Germline V CDR1 and CDR2: MNHEY, SMNVEV (reference sequence). The CDR3 is made up of 14 amino acids. Deletions cut 8 bases from V and 2 bases from J, with 16 bases between.

This clonotype has just a few counts. The rearrangement links TRBV12-3 or TRBV12-4 to TRBJ2-7, with TRBD2 matching 8 bases. The CDR3 runs 19 residues. V shed 2 bases and J 5 bases; nucleotides not matched to a gene: 20. The CDR3 sequence is CASSLRRGGGRSGVNEQYF. The CDR3 nucleotides are TGTGCCAGCAGTTTAAGGAGGGGAGGAGGACGTAGCGGGGTCAACGAGCAGTACTTC.

On this clonotype: One end of the junction fails to match germline, which may point to a read error. V usage is TRBV9 and J usage is TRBJ2-7; D is perhaps TRBD1 (6 bases). Germline values: CDR1 SGDLS, CDR2 YYNGEE. This CDR3 contains 13 residues. CDR3 nucleotides: TGTGCCGGCAGCATCGATGCAGGGGACGAGCAGTACTTC. Protein sequence: CAGSIDAGDEQYF.

The sample holds many counts of this clonotype. The rearrangement joins TRBV20-1 to TRBJ2-7; TRBD1 aligns across 8 bases. Unmatched junction bases numbered 3, after V lost 3 bases and J lost 2 bases. Germline-derived CDR1 and CDR2 are DFQATT and SNEGSKA (reference sequence). The CDR3 covers 13 residues. The CDR3 DNA reads TGCAGTGCTAGGGGACAGGCTACCTACGAGCAGTACTTC. This encodes CSARGQATYEQYF.

Comments on this clonotype: Since a much larger clone is just one base distant, this may be a read error. This rearrangement joins TRBV29-1 to TRBJ2-7; either TRBD1 or TRBD2 may supply D (5 bases each). The CDR3 contains 14 residues. Per the germline V gene, CDR1 is SQVTM and CDR2 is ANQGSEA. The CDR3 DNA sequence: TGCAGCGTTGAAGACGGGACCGCGTCCTACGGGCAGTACTTC. The encoded protein is CSVEDGTASYGQYF.

Turning to this clonotype: It may be a read error: a sequence one base away is much more abundant. The V call is TRBV20-1, the J call TRBJ2-7, with 7 bases fitting TRBD1. CDR1 DFQATT and CDR2 SNEGSKA come from the germline V gene (reference sequence). The J segment lost 2 bases and the V segment lost 6 bases, leaving 10 bases of the junction unmatched. This CDR3 has 14 residues. CDR3 sequence reads: CSASDRAIAYEQYF. CDR3 sequence (DNA): TGCAGTGCCAGTGACAGGGCAATCGCCTACGAGCAGTACTTC.

This clonotype was counted at least ten times. The CDR3 DNA reads TGTGCCAGCAGCTTAAAGGACGGCTACACTGAAGCTTTCTTT. It translates to CASSLKDGYTEAFF. The chain links TRBV7-9 to TRBJ1-1; D not resolved. Trimming removed 2 bases from V and 3 bases from J, with 10 bases in between. CDR1 and CDR2 from the germline V gene are SEHNR and FQNEAQ (reference sequence). CDR3 length equals 14 residues.

The chain carries TRBV11-1 and TRBJ2-7, with 8 nucleotides matching TRBD1. CDR3 length: 14 residues. Germline-derived CDR1 and CDR2 are SGHAT and FQDESV (reference sequence). V trimming: 7 bases; J trimming: 5 bases; junction bases outside the gene matches: 10. In DNA, the CDR3 is TGTGCCAGCATGAAGACAGGGGAAAGGCACGAGCAGTACTTC. It translates to CASMKTGERHEQYF. Drawing the rest from reference TRBV11-1 and TRBJ2-7, the complete variable domain is EAEVAQSPRYKITEKSQAVAFWCDPISGHATLYWYRQILGQGPELLVQFQDESVVDDSQLPKDRFSAERLKGVDSTLKIQPAELGDSAMYLCASMKTGERHEQYFGPGTRLTVT.

J is TRBJ1-1 and V is TRBV29-1, with 8 bases aligning to TRBD1. The J segment lost 5 bases and the V segment lost 6 bases, leaving 11 bases of the junction unmatched. CDR1 is SQVTM and CDR2 is ANQGSEA in the germline V gene. The CDR3 length is 14 residues. CDR3 amino acids: CSVSDRGDGTEAFF. The CDR3 nucleotides read TGCAGCGTATCAGACAGGGGAGATGGGACTGAAGCTTTCTTT.

This clonotype was recorded at least ten times. CDR3 amino acids: CATNTVAGNTIYF. The DNA for the CDR3 is TGTGCCACGAATACGGTAGCAGGGAACACCATATATTTT. The chain employs TRBV19 and TRBJ1-3; tentatively, D is TRBD1 (5 bases). CDR1 and CDR2 from the germline V gene are LNHDA and SQIVND (reference sequence). Trimming removed 10 bases from V and 7 bases from J, with 17 bases in between. This CDR3 region has 13 residues.

This clonotype has a handful of counts. The junction does not match germline at one end; this may be a read error. The gene calls are TRBV10-3 and TRBJ1-4; a possible D gene is TRBD1 (5 bases). CDR1 and CDR2 (germline): ENHRY, SYGVKD. The CDR3 has 16 amino acids. DNA for the CDR3: TGTGCCAGCAGTTGGTACGGGACCACAACTAATGAAAAACTGTTTTTT. Its protein is CASSWYGTTTNEKLFF.

The V call is TRBV29-1, the J call TRBJ2-6; possibly TRBD1 or TRBD2 for D (5 bases each). The ends were cut back, 6 bases at V and 11 bases at J, with 14 bases in the middle. Germline V gene sequence: CDR1 SQVTM, CDR2 ANQGSEA. This CDR3 comprises 12 residues. CDR3 bases: TGCAGCGTCGACGCAGGGACCTACGTCCTGACTTTC. It codes for CSVDAGTYVLTF.

The V and J genes are TRBV4-2 and TRBJ1-1; D not certain. V shed 4 bases and J shed 4 bases, with 7 bases lying between them. This CDR3 contains 12 residues. From germline, CDR1 is LGHNA and CDR2 YNFKEQ. DNA for the CDR3: TGTGCCAGCAGCCGAGCTCGCACTGAAGCTTTCTTT. This encodes CASSRARTEAFF.

J is TRBJ2-7 and V is TRBV2; D uncertain. Germline lookup yields CDR1 SNHLY and CDR2 FYNNEI. Trimming shortened V by 11 bases and J by 0 bases, and 8 bases separated the two germline ends. This CDR3 is built from 11 residues. The CDR3 DNA reads TGTGCCGCGAGCAGCTCCTACGAGCAGTACTTC. This codes for CAASSSYEQYF. The complete variable domain, with remaining parts taken from reference TRBV2 and TRBJ2-7, reads EPEVTQTPSHQVTQMGQEVILRCVPISNHLYFYWYRQILGQKVEFLVSFYNNEISEKSEIFDDQFSVERPDGSNFTLKIRSTKLEDSAMYFCAASSSYEQYFGPGTRLTVT.

In this sample, this clonotype turned up many times. This sequence joins TRBV4-2 and TRBJ2-7; no reliable D call. The germline V gene encodes CDR1 LGHNA and CDR2 YNFKEQ. V lost 0 bases and J lost 6, with 9 bases in between. The length of the CDR3 is 13 residues. In nucleotides, the CDR3 is TGTGCCAGCAGCCAAGAAGCCCACACCGAGCAGTACTTC. This encodes CASSQEAHTEQYF.

The V call is TRBV15, the J call TRBJ2-6, with a possible D match to TRBD1 (6 bases). The length of the CDR3 is 16 residues. Per germline, CDR1 LNHNV and CDR2 YYDKDF (reference sequence). Trimming removed 3 bases from V and 11 bases from J, with 20 bases in between. CDR3 nucleotide sequence: TGTGCCACCAGCAGTGGTCGGGGCACAGGGTCCTACGTCCTGACTTTC. Amino acids: CATSSGRGTGSYVLTF.